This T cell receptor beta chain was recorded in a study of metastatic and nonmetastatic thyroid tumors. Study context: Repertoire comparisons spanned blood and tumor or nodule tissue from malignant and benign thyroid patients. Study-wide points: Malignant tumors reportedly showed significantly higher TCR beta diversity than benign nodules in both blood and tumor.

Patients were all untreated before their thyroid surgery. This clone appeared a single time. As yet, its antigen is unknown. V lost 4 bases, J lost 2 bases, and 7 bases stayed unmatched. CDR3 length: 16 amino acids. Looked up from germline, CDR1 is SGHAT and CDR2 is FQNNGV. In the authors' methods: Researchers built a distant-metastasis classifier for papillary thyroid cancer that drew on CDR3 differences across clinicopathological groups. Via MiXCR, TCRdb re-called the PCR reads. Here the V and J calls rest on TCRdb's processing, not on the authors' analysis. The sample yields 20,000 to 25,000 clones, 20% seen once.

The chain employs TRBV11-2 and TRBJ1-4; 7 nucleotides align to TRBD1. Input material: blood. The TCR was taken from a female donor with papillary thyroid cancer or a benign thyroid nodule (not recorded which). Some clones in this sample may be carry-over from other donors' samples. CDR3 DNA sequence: TGTGCCAGCAGCTCCGACAGGGTGTGGACTAATGAAAAACTGTTTTTT. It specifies CASSSDRVWTNEKLFF.